This paragraph covers one T cell receptor (beta chain) sequence. Its cognate antigen is unknown. This sample stems from a study of radiotherapy plus CTLA-4 blockade in lung cancer. The wider study: Objective responses were recorded in roughly 20% of patients, with disease control recorded in about 30%.

Data came from immunoSEQ multiplex PCR; TCRdb stores just in-frame clones and leaves some out. The table shows 130,000 or so clones, with 85% to 90% occurring only once. Participants had chemo-refractory metastatic non-small-cell lung cancer and were treated with focal radiation plus ipilimumab CTLA-4 blockade. Findings and limits, study-wide: Best predicting response, reportedly, were early blood T cell clone dynamics, with interferon-beta. Radiotherapy plus ipilimumab was followed by expansion in blood of tumor-derived TCR clones.

Germline V gene data show CDR1 as SGHVS and CDR2 as FNYEAQ. The CDR3 spans 14 residues. V lost 5 bases, J lost 4 bases, and 6 bases stayed unmatched. The sample was peripheral blood, taken from a patient treated with radiotherapy plus ipilimumab. V usage is TRBV7-6 and J usage is TRBJ2-5, with 8 bases fitting TRBD1. This clonotype was sampled from a human donor with non-small cell lung cancer that progressed on radiotherapy plus ipilimumab. This CDR3 reads CASSLDRVRETQYF. The CDR3 nucleotides read TGTGCCAGCAGCCTGGACAGGGTTAGAGAGACCCAGTACTTC.